The entry below describes one T cell receptor (beta chain). The antigen is undetermined. Sequencing used immunoSEQ multiplex PCR; TCRdb keeps in-frame clones, though not all of them. The data hold some 45,000 clones, with roughly 90% observed a single time. V was clipped by 0 bases and J by 6 bases, with 9 bases between them. Germline CDR1 SGDLS, CDR2 YYNGEE. The CDR3 consists of 13 residues. This sample is drawn from a study of OX40 agonist ivuxolimab in advanced cancers. About the research overall: An agonistic anti-OX40 (CD134) antibody, ivuxolimab, was used to treat the patients. Mean age around 60 years, range about 23 to 80; 82.7% male. Findings and caveats of the study: Among some nonresponders, normalized T-cell clonal expansion was also low. Blood T cells, both CD4+ and CD8+, expanded clonally by week 6 at 0.1 to 3.0 mg/kg.

The input for sequencing was CD4+ or CD8+ T cells sorted from blood, taken in a trial of the OX40 agonist ivuxolimab. The chain combines TRBV9 with TRBJ1-1, with D possibly TRBD1 on 5 matching bases. The TCR comes from an adult with an advanced solid tumor such as melanoma, head and neck, liver or kidney cancer. CDR3 amino acids: CASSVALGPEAFF. The CDR3 region has the DNA TGTGCCAGCAGCGTAGCCTTGGGACCTGAAGCTTTCTTT.